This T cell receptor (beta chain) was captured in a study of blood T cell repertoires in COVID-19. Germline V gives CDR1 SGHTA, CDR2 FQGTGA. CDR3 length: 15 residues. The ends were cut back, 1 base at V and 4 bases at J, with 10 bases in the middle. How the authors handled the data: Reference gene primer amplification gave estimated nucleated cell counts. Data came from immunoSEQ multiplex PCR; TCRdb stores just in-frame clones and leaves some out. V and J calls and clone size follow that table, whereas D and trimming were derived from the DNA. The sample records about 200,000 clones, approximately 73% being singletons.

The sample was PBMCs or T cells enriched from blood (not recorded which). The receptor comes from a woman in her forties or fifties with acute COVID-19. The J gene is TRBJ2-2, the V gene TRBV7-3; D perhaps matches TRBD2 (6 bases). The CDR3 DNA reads TGTGCCAGCAGCTTAAGTGGGGGGTCCACCGGGGAGCTGTTTTTT. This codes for CASSLSGGSTGELFF. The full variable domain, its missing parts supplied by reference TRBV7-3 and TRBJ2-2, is GAGVSQTPSNKVTEKGKYVELRCDPISGHTALYWYRQSLGQGPEFLIYFQGTGAADDSGLPNDRFFAVRPEGSVSTLKIQRTERGDSAVYLCASSLSGGSTGELFFGEGSRLTVL.